Shown below are 12 T cell receptor beta chains from a single sample sequenced in a study of identical twins. TCRdb used MiXCR to reprocess the 5' RACE reads, holding one entry per CDR3 protein. Of fewer than 450,000 distinct CDR3 sequences listed, 9% to 10% are singletons. The sequenced sample was naive T cells sorted from blood. The receptors here all came from a woman aged 50 to 60 in good health.

The chain employs TRBV11-3 and TRBJ2-3; tentatively, D is TRBD2 (6 bases). The V end lost 0 bases, the J end lost 3 bases, and 16 bases lay between the germline ends. This CDR3 has 17 residues. Germline V CDR1 and CDR2: SGHNT, YENEEA. The CDR3 DNA reads as TGTGCCAGCAGCTTAGATGGTGCGGCTAGCGCAACAGATACGCAGTATTTT. It encodes CASSLDGAASATDTQYF.

This chain joins TRBV20-1 and TRBJ2-5; TRBD2 aligns across 12 bases. Trimming removed 5 bases from V and 1 base from J; junction bases left unmatched: 5. This CDR3 is built from 15 residues. Germline V lookup: CDR1 DFQATT, CDR2 SNEGSKA (reference sequence). The CDR3 here is CSACTSGGTQETQYF. The CDR3 DNA reads TGCAGTGCTTGTACTAGCGGGGGGACCCAAGAGACCCAGTACTTC.

This clonotype was observed at least ten times. The V gene is TRBV10-1, the J gene TRBJ2-2; 11 bases agree with TRBD2. With 5 bases clipped from V and 0 bases from J, the junction kept 2 bases outside the gene matches. The CDR3 totals 16 residues. In germline, CDR1 is WNHNN, CDR2 SYGVQD (reference sequence). In DNA, the CDR3 is TGCGCCAGCAGTCCTAGCGGGAGGCCGAACACCGGGGAGCTGTTTTTT. It yields the protein CASSPSGRPNTGELFF.

This clonotype was seen a handful of times. The J gene is TRBJ2-2, the V gene TRBV11-2; 7 bases agree with TRBD2. There are 15 residues in the CDR3. The junction had 2 bases not matched to a gene; V was cut back by 2 bases and J by 2 bases. CDR1 and CDR2 from the germline V gene are SGHAT and FQNNGV. The CDR3 region is CASSLSSGNTGELFF. The CDR3 nucleotides are TGTGCCAGCAGCTTATCTAGCGGAAACACCGGGGAGCTGTTTTTT.

This clonotype was seen repeatedly, ten times or more. CDR3 coding DNA: TGTGCCATCAGTGCATCAAGCGGGGCAGAGACCCAGTACTTC. This encodes CAISASSGAETQYF. V usage is TRBV10-3 and J usage is TRBJ2-5, with 7 bases identical to TRBD2. The CDR3 sequence is 14 residues long. J was trimmed by 4 bases and V by 4 bases; bases with no gene match: 6. The germline V gene encodes CDR1 ENHRY and CDR2 SYGVKD.

This sequence joins TRBV29-1 and TRBJ2-3; D is perhaps TRBD2 (7 bases). Germline assignment: CDR1 SQVTM and CDR2 ANQGSEA. The CDR3 runs 14 residues. V lost 6 bases and J 1 base, leaving 14 bases between the germline ends. The CDR3 protein is CSVSGTPRTDTQYF. DNA for the CDR3: TGCAGCGTGAGCGGGACACCTCGCACAGATACGCAGTATTTT.

This clonotype has only a few counts. CDR3 region: CASSLSVRYNEQFF. The CDR3 bases are TGTGCCAGCAGCTTGTCTGTCAGATACAATGAGCAGTTCTTC. The gene calls are TRBV7-9 and TRBJ2-1; D is ambiguous. The germline gives CDR1 SEHNR, CDR2 FQNEAQ (reference sequence). The CDR3 totals 14 residues. Deletions cut 3 bases from V and 4 bases from J, with 10 bases between.

This clonotype turned up a few times. V gene TRBV18 combines with J gene TRBJ2-5, with TRBD2 matching over 8 bases. V lost 3 bases and J lost 7; bases outside the gene matches: 16. Germline V gene data show CDR1 as KGHSH and CDR2 as LQKENI. The CDR3 length is 17 residues. CDR3 nucleotide sequence: TGTGCCAGCTCACCGGGACTAGTTAAGGGACCAAGGAGGACCCAGTACTTC. Encoded protein: CASSPGLVKGPRRTQYF.

This clonotype was detected a few times. The genes are TRBV24-1 and TRBJ2-5; 7 nucleotides align to TRBD2. The CDR3 totals 15 residues. Germline CDR1 and CDR2: KGHDR and SFDVKD. Unmatched junction bases numbered 5, after V lost 3 bases and J lost 2 bases. The CDR3, as DNA: TGTGCCACCAGTGATCCCTCGGGAGGTCAAGAGACCCAGTACTTC. Translation: CATSDPSGGQETQYF.

This clonotype was found a few times. The chain is built from TRBV28 and TRBJ2-6, with D hard to call. Per the germline V gene, CDR1 is MDHEN and CDR2 is SYDVKM. The CDR3 extends over 16 amino acids. Trimming left V 5 bases short and J 0 bases short, with 11 bases between. As DNA, the CDR3 is TGTGCCAGCAGTGGCTCCGGGTTCTCTGGGGCCAACGTCCTGACTTTC. It is translated as CASSGSGFSGANVLTF.

The rearrangement joins TRBV11-2 to TRBJ2-5; 8 bases fit TRBD2. Germline V gene sequence: CDR1 SGHAT, CDR2 FQNNGV. With 4 bases clipped from V and 5 bases from J, the junction kept 12 bases outside the gene matches. The CDR3 has 16 amino acids. The CDR3: CASSSLDSGGRETQYF. CDR3 coding DNA: TGTGCCAGCAGCTCCTTGGACAGCGGGGGTCGGGAGACCCAGTACTTC.

This clonotype was found a few times. The V gene is TRBV6-5, the J gene TRBJ2-7, with 7 bases aligning to TRBD1. Germline CDR1 is MNHEY and CDR2 is SVGAGI. The CDR3 loop spans 12 amino acids. The ends lost 5 bases at V and 6 bases at J; junction bases unmatched: 4. CDR3 in amino acids: CASSHDRVEQYF. The CDR3 nucleotides are TGTGCCAGCAGTCACGACAGGGTCGAGCAGTACTTC.